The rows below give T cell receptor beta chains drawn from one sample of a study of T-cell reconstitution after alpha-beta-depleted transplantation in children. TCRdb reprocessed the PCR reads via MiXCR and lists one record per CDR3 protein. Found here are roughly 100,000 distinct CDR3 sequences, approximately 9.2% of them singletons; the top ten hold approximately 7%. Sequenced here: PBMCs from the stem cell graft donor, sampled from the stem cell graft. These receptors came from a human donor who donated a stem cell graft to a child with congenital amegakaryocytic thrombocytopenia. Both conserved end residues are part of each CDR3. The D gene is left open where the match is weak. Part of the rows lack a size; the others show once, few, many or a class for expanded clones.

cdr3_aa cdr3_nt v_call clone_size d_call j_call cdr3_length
CASSLGLTLDEQYF TGCGCCAGCAGCTTGGGACTTACGTTAGACGAGCAGTACTTC TRBV5-1 many NA TRBJ2-7 14
CASSYDRAYEQYF TGTGCCAGCAGTTACGACAGGGCCTACGAGCAGTACTTC TRBV6-5 many TRBD1 TRBJ2-7 13
CASSLPGLYTYEQYF TGTGCCAGCAGTTTGCCGGGACTCTACACCTACGAGCAGTACTTC TRBV28 many NA TRBJ2-7 15
CASSQDYGDSAWNTQYF TGTGCCAGCAGCCAAGATTATGGGGACTCGGCCTGGAATACGCAGTATTTT TRBV4-2 many NA TRBJ2-3 17
CSALDGPNEKLFF TGCAGTGCTCTAGACGGCCCAAATGAAAAACTGTTTTTT TRBV20-1 many NA TRBJ1-4 13
CAISEGGAGANVLTF TGTGCCATCAGTGAAGGGGGGGCTGGGGCCAACGTCCTGACTTTC TRBV10-3 many NA TRBJ2-6 15
CASSLTGRSSDTQYF TGCGCCAGCAGCTTGACCGGGAGGTCCTCAGATACGCAGTATTTT TRBV5-1 NA TRBD2 TRBJ2-3 15
CASSLPSSRGVRTDTQYF TGTGCCAGCAGTTTACCCTCCTCGCGGGGGGTCCGCACAGATACGCAGTATTTT TRBV28 NA TRBD2 TRBJ2-3 18
CASSQDPEVNIQYF TGTGCCAGCAGCCAAGATCCGGAAGTAAACATTCAGTACTTC TRBV3-1 many NA TRBJ2-4 14
CASSESTGRPEAFF TGCGCCAGCAGTGAGTCGACAGGCAGACCTGAAGCTTTCTTT TRBV10-2 NA NA TRBJ1-1 14